Sequencing of this TCR beta chain was carried out in a study of radiation and T cells in renal cell carcinoma. General study points: In blood, top tumor clones expanded by 2 weeks, shrinking by 4. Pretreatment tumor biopsies were lacking, so baseline clonotypes are unknown.

Turning to this clone: Its antigen remains unknown.

Germline V gene data show CDR1 as MDHEN and CDR2 as SYDVKM. The V segment lost 6 bases and the J segment 2 bases; nucleotides outside the gene matches: 4. This CDR3 has 15 amino acids. Sample time point: blood 4 weeks post-SBRT, at nephrectomy. The treatment here: 15 Gy SBRT to primary tumor, nephrectomy 4 weeks later. Nephrectomy followed 15 Gy stereotactic body radiation by 4 weeks. Measured with immunoSEQ multiplex PCR; TCRdb has only the in-frame clones, and not every one. The sample holds around 170,000 clones, less than 90% seen once. Here the sequenced sample was blood, taken from a patient whose treatment included radiotherapy and nephrectomy. This chain connects TRBV28 to TRBJ2-3, with TRBD2 matching over 11 bases. This clonotype was obtained from a woman between 50 and 59 years old with renal cell carcinoma. The CDR3 DNA reads TGTGCCAGCAGCCTAGCGGGGGGTCTCACAGATACGCAGTATTTT. This gives the protein CASSLAGGLTDTQYF.